One TCR beta chain is described in this entry. Antigen unknown. Since a much larger clone is just one base distant, this may be a read error. The 5'RACE template-switching step produced TCR cDNA and added a universal primer site and UMIs. TCRdb analysed the 5' RACE reads with MiXCR anew, one entry per CDR3 protein. Altogether nearly 70,000 distinct CDR3 sequences are present, less than 8.5% being singletons, with the ten largest covering 37%. The CDR3 sequence is 17 residues long. The germline V and J ends were trimmed by 0 bases and 3 bases, with 14 bases remaining between them. CDR1 and CDR2 (germline): LGHNA, YSLEER. The data were obtained in a study of T cells after yellow fever vaccination. Study-wide points: Contaminating bulk clonotypes could be abundant in FACS-sorted repertoires. Primary-vaccination clones mostly resurfaced post-booster (about 96% CD4, about 87% CD8). Researchers noted that a small share of clonotypes showed up in both CD4 and CD8 compartments.

This sequence was found in a man aged 18 to 35 who received the YFV17D yellow fever vaccine. The sequences come from CD8+ T cells sorted from PBMCs, collected 45 days after the first yellow fever vaccination. The V call is TRBV4-3, the J call TRBJ2-2; D call uncertain. CDR3 sequence reads: CASSQEGPFTYTGELFF. CDR3 in DNA: TGCGCCAGCAGCCAAGAGGGCCCCTTCACGTACACCGGGGAGCTGTTTTTT.